Listed below are T cell receptor beta chains from one sample, sequenced in a study of beta chain features in type 1 diabetes. Sequencing was performed with immunoSEQ multiplex PCR; in TCRdb, only in-frame clones are kept and a portion is missing. The sample contains 100,000 to 150,000 clones, approximately 15% of which appear only once. The sequenced material came from central memory CD4+ T cells from blood. The source of these receptors is a man between 18 and 29 years old with type 1 diabetes. The CDR3 runs from the conserved cysteine through the conserved F or W. The D gene is left open where the match is weak. Clone size is not always given. Where it is, it says once, few, many or a class for expanded clones.

d_gene	j_gene	len	v_gene	abundance	CDR3nt	CDR3aa
TRBD2	TRBJ2-3	18	TRBV9	.	TGTGCCAGCAGCGTCCGGACTAGTGCGGGGGATAGCACAGATACGCAGTATTTT	CASSVRTSAGDSTDTQYF
.	TRBJ2-1	14	TRBV5-1	.	TGCGCCAGCAGCCCACAGGGAAACTACAATGAGCAGTTCTTC	CASSPQGNYNEQFF
.	TRBJ2-1	14	TRBV19	few	TGTGCCAGTAGTATAGGTGCCTCCGCGGATGAGCAGTTCTTC	CASSIGASADEQFF
.	TRBJ1-4	14	TRBV7-9	.	TGTGCCAGCAGCTTCGAGGCAACTAATGAAAAACTGTTTTTT	CASSFEATNEKLFF
TRBD1	TRBJ1-5	15	TRBV5-1	.	TGCGCCAGCAGTGACGGGACAGGGGTCAATCAGCCCCAGCATTTT	CASSDGTGVNQPQHF
.	TRBJ1-1	14	TRBV7-2	.	TGTGCCAGCAGCTTACAGGGCCCCTCGACTGAAGCTTTCTTT	CASSLQGPSTEAFF
.	TRBJ2-7	13	TRBV29-1	few	TGCAGCGTTGAAATCGACAGATCCTACGAGCAGTACTTC	CSVEIDRSYEQYF
.	TRBJ2-3	13	TRBV30	few	TGTGCCTGGAGTGTAAGACGGGCAGATACGCAGTATTTT	CAWSVRRADTQYF
.	TRBJ1-5	15	TRBV19	.	TGTGCCAGTAGTATAGTGGTTCGGCGCAATCAGCCCCAGCATTTT	CASSIVVRRNQPQHF
TRBD2	TRBJ2-3	16	TRBV7-2	.	TGTGCCAGCAGCTCGACTAGCGGGAGAGGCACAGATACGCAGTATTTT	CASSSTSGRGTDTQYF
.	TRBJ1-1	14	TRBV9	few	TGTGCCAGCAGCGTAGGAGGGATAGGCGCTGAAGCTTTCTTT	CASSVGGIGAEAFF
.	TRBJ2-3	17	TRBV28	few	TGTGCCAGCAGCCCCACCCTAGGGGGACACAGTCCAGATACGCAGTATTTT	CASSPTLGGHSPDTQYF
TRBD1	TRBJ1-2	14	TRBV18	few	TGTGCCAGCTCCTATCGGGACAGGGGCTATGGCTACACCTTC	CASSYRDRGYGYTF
.	TRBJ2-1	13	TRBV6-1	.	TGTGCCAGCAGTGTAGAGTTCTACAATGAGCAGTTCTTC	CASSVEFYNEQFF
TRBD1	TRBJ1-5	15	TRBV19	.	TGTGCCAGTAGTCCGACGGACAGGCACCATCAGCCCCAGCATTTT	CASSPTDRHHQPQHF
.	TRBJ2-5	13	TRBV30	.	TGTGCCTGGTGTAGAGGGATTGGAGAGACCCAGTACTTC	CAWCRGIGETQYF
.	TRBJ1-1	15	TRBV27	once	TGTGCCAGCAGTAACCTATGGGGTTTTGGCACTGAAGCTTTCTTT	CASSNLWGFGTEAFF
.	TRBJ2-7	16	TRBV4-3	.	TGCGCCAGCAGCCAAGGGACCGGGACCGGGGGCTACGAGCAGTACTTC	CASSQGTGTGGYEQYF
.	TRBJ1-2	14	TRBV5-4	.	TGTGCCAGCAGCCTCGTTGGCAGGGACTATGGCTACACCTTC	CASSLVGRDYGYTF
.	TRBJ1-5	13	TRBV30	few	TGTGCCTGGAGTGTGGGGGCAGATCAGCCCCAGCATTTT	CAWSVGADQPQHF
TRBD1	TRBJ2-2	15	TRBV19	.	TGTGCCAGTACCCCCGGGACAGCGAACACCGGGGAGCTGTTTTTT	CASTPGTANTGELFF
.	TRBJ2-2	14	TRBV4-2	.	TGTGCCAGCAGCCAAGGTCCGGAGACCGGGGAGCTGTTTTTT	CASSQGPETGELFF
.	TRBJ2-2	17	TRBV30	few	TGTGCCTGGAGTGTATCCAGGGCCTCCCCTAACACCGGGGAGCTGTTTTTT	CAWSVSRASPNTGELFF
.	TRBJ1-5	14	TRBV19	few	TGTGCCAGTAGTATAGGGGGAAGCGGAGAGCCCCAGCATTTT	CASSIGGSGEPQHF
TRBD2	TRBJ2-5	14	TRBV11-2	few	TGTGCCAGCAGAAACTTAGCGGGGGCAGAGACCCAGTACTTC	CASRNLAGAETQYF
.	TRBJ2-7	14	TRBV7-9	few	TGTGCCAGCAGCGTAGCACGGGACACCAACGAGCAGTACTTC	CASSVARDTNEQYF
.	TRBJ2-1	11	TRBV28	.	TGTGCCAGCAGTTCAGACAGGACTATGTTCTTC	CASSSDRTMFF
.	TRBJ2-7	14	TRBV7-2	.	TGTGCCAGCAGCTTACTAGGGGCCCCCTACGAGCAGTACTTC	CASSLLGAPYEQYF
.	TRBJ2-1	11	TRBV6-5	.	TGTGCCAGCGGGGGGGGCCTGGAGCAGTTCTTC	CASGGGLEQFF
.	TRBJ2-3	14	TRBV7-2	few	TGTGCCAGCAGCCGGGTACAAGGGGCAGATACGCAGTATTTT	CASSRVQGADTQYF
.	TRBJ1-2	11	TRBV30	few	TGTGCCTGGAGCGTGGGGGACGGCTACACCTTC	CAWSVGDGYTF
TRBD2	TRBJ2-5	15	TRBV4-1	few	TGCGCCAGCAGCCGTGGACTAGCGGGAGATTGGACCCAGTACTTC	CASSRGLAGDWTQYF
.	TRBJ2-2	19	TRBV13	few	TGTGCCAGCAGCTTTAGACAGGCCCGGGGTACCCCGAACACCGGGGAGCTGTTTTTT	CASSFRQARGTPNTGELFF
.	TRBJ2-7	13	TRBV19	.	TGTGCCAGTAGTACGGGGCAAACCTACGAGCAGTACTTC	CASSTGQTYEQYF
TRBD1	TRBJ1-6	18	TRBV28	few	TGTGCCAGCAGTCCCCTACCTGGGACAGGCTTGTATAATTCACCCCTCCACTTT	CASSPLPGTGLYNSPLHF
TRBD2	TRBJ2-3	15	TRBV7-2	.	TGTGCCAGCAGCTTAAAGCGGGGACGCACAGATACGCAGTATTTT	CASSLKRGRTDTQYF
TRBD1	TRBJ1-5	13	TRBV25-1	.	TGTGCCAGCAGTGGGACAGGGGGTCAGCCCCAGCATTTT	CASSGTGGQPQHF
TRBD2	TRBJ2-2	16	TRBV4-2	few	TGTGCCAGCAGCCAGGCCAGCGGGAGGAACACCGGGGAGCTGTTTTTT	CASSQASGRNTGELFF
.	TRBJ2-1	16	TRBV6-1	.	TGTGCCAGCAGTGAACGGTACCGGCTCAGGGGAAATGAGCAGTTCTTC	CASSERYRLRGNEQFF
TRBD1	TRBJ2-5	16	TRBV2	few	TGTGCCAGCAGTTACGGACAGGGGGCTGATCAAGAGACCCAGTACTTC	CASSYGQGADQETQYF